The table lists the clone carrying this TCR beta chain with a few counts. The data were obtained in a study of regulatory T cells in long-lasting Graves disease. Library construction for TCR beta used iRepertoire HTBI primers and Arm-PCR of CDR3 regions. Each CDR3 protein gets one entry after TCRdb re-called the multiplex PCR reads with MiXCR. This sample has approximately 400,000 distinct CDR3 sequences; about 23% occur once, and the top ten carry around a quarter. Documented time point: persistent/refractory GD, antithyroid drugs over 5 years with positive TRAb. RNA isolated from PBMCs was used to make the TCR library. As a group, patients came from one endocrinology department in Xi'an, China. CDR1 LNHDA and CDR2 SQIVND come from the germline V gene (reference sequence). There are 13 residues in the CDR3. The V segment lost 8 bases and the J segment 5 bases; nucleotides outside the gene matches: 5.

The sample was peripheral blood mononuclear cells (PBMCs), taken when the disease was refractory, from a patient treated with antithyroid drugs. The chain joins TRBV19 to TRBJ1-1; TRBD1 matches at 10 bases. The origin of this receptor is a woman between 40 and 50 years old with Graves disease. CDR3 sequence (DNA): TGTGCCAGTGAGACAGGGGGCCTTACTGAAGCTTTCTTT. The encoded protein is CASETGGLTEAFF.